These 17 T cell receptor beta chains came from one sample sequenced in a study of shared clonotypes between healthy human individuals. TCRdb's copy holds only in-frame clones and misses some; the assay was immunoSEQ multiplex PCR. Among around 530,000 clones listed, around 77% were seen once. The sequencing sample was made of PBMCs. The receptor set was obtained from a middle-aged woman in good health. Some clones in this sample may be carry-over from other donors' samples.

This chain connects TRBV30 to TRBJ1-5, with a possible D match to TRBD1 (6 bases). Per germline, CDR1 GTSNPN and CDR2 SVGIG (reference sequence). The CDR3 length is 14 residues. Trimming left V 0 bases short and J 6 bases short, with 12 bases between. The chain's CDR3 is CAWSVRGGAQPQHF. The CDR3 coding sequence is TGTGCCTGGAGTGTACGAGGGGGGGCTCAGCCCCAGCATTTT.

The chain combines TRBV6-6 with TRBJ2-1, with 12 positions matching TRBD2. CDR1 MNHNY and CDR2 SVGAGI come from the germline V gene (reference sequence). Trimming cost V 5 bases and J 7 bases; bases outside gene matches: 6. The CDR3 is 15 residues long. CDR3 sequence reads: CASSPTSGSLNEQFF. The CDR3 DNA reads as TGTGCCAGCAGTCCGACTAGCGGGAGTTTGAATGAGCAGTTCTTC.

This clone has only a few counts. The chain recombines TRBV14 with TRBJ1-1; TRBD1 matches 8 bases. The V segment lost 4 bases and the J segment 8 bases; nucleotides outside the gene matches: 6. The CDR3 consists of 13 residues. CDR1 and CDR2 (germline): SGHDN, FVKESK. The CDR3 sequence: CASSPGQGREAFF. The CDR3, as DNA: TGTGCCAGCAGCCCAGGACAGGGTCGGGAAGCTTTCTTT.

V is TRBV7-9 and J is TRBJ2-7; D is uncertain. Germline assignment: CDR1 SEHNR and CDR2 FQNEAQ (reference sequence). This CDR3 region has 14 residues. V lost 1 base to trimming and J lost 2 bases, with 9 bases between them. Here the CDR3 DNA reads TGTGCCAGCAGCTTAGACGTCGTGCCCTACGAGCAGTACTTC. This encodes CASSLDVVPYEQYF.

This chain's CDR3 is CASSLGDLINEQFF. Here the CDR3 DNA reads TGTGCCAGCAGCTTAGGGGACCTAATCAATGAGCAGTTCTTC. J is TRBJ2-1 and V is TRBV11-3, with D tentatively TRBD1 or TRBD2 (5 bases each). Germline CDR1 SGHNT, CDR2 YENEEA. The CDR3 extends over 14 amino acids. With 1 base removed from V and 6 bases from J, the gap between germline ends came to 10 bases. The variable domain in full, completed from reference TRBV11-3 and TRBJ2-1, reads EAGVVQSPRYKIIEKKQPVAFWCNPISGHNTLYWYLQNLGQGPELLIRYENEEAVDDSQLPKDRFSAERLKGVDSTLKIQPAELGDSAVYLCASSLGDLINEQFFGPGTRLTVL.

CDR3 bases: TGTGCCAGTAGTAAACCTCCGGGACAGGGAATCTATGGCTACACCTTC. Translated: CASSKPPGQGIYGYTF. V usage is TRBV19 and J usage is TRBJ1-2; 9 bases map to TRBD1. The germline V gene has CDR1 LNHDA and CDR2 SQIVND (reference sequence). The length of the CDR3 is 16 residues. V lost 4 bases to trimming and J lost 4 bases; unmatched junction nucleotides: 10.

V is TRBV19 and J is TRBJ2-2; D might be TRBD2 (5 bases). Germline CDR1 LNHDA, CDR2 SQIVND (reference sequence). Trimming removed 2 bases from V and 2 bases from J, with 9 bases in between. The CDR3 sequence is 15 residues long. CDR3 residues: CASSISGLNTGELFF. Here the CDR3 DNA reads TGTGCCAGTAGTATATCCGGACTCAACACCGGGGAGCTGTTTTTT.

The genes are TRBV30 and TRBJ1-6; TRBD1 might be the D (6 bases). V lost 2 bases to trimming and J lost 10 bases, with 12 bases between them. The CDR3 is 13 residues long. Germline CDR1 GTSNPN, CDR2 SVGIG (reference sequence). CDR3 loop: CAWSSGDGSPLHF. CDR3 DNA: TGTGCCTGGAGTTCAGGGGACGGATCACCCCTCCACTTT.

The chain couples TRBV13 to TRBJ2-3; D may be TRBD2 (5 bases). Trimming pared 5 bases from V and 2 bases from J, leaving 11 bases between. The germline gives CDR1 PRHDT, CDR2 FYEKMQ (reference sequence). The CDR3 is 14 amino acids. CDR3 coding DNA: TGTGCCAGCAGCCTCGGACTCAACACAGATACGCAGTATTTT. Its translation is CASSLGLNTDTQYF.

The CDR3 loop is CASSRGGPNYGYTF. The CDR3 DNA reads as TGTGCCAGCAGCCGAGGCGGGCCTAACTATGGCTACACCTTC. The chain joins TRBV4-2 to TRBJ1-2; D uncertain. Germline V lookup: CDR1 LGHNA, CDR2 YNFKEQ. CDR3 size: 14 residues. The V end lost 4 bases, the J end lost 0 bases, and 9 bases lay between the germline ends.

This clone was seen a few times. The V call is TRBV4-2, the J call TRBJ2-1, with a possible D match to TRBD2 (6 bases). Trimming removed 4 bases at V and 10 bases at J, with 23 bases between. The CDR3 is made up of 16 amino acids. Germline loops: CDR1 LGHNA, CDR2 YNFKEQ. Written as DNA, the CDR3 is TGTGCCAGCAGCCGTATCGGGACTCCGTTGGGGGGAGAGCAGTTCTTC. Its protein product is CASSRIGTPLGGEQFF.

The chain is built from TRBV7-9 and TRBJ2-5; maybe TRBD1 (6 bases). The CDR3 spans 15 residues. Germline V gives CDR1 SEHNR, CDR2 FQNEAQ (reference sequence). Trimming left V 3 bases short and J 4 bases short, with 15 bases between. CDR3 in DNA: TGTGCCAGCAGCTTGAGTCAGGGGCTAGGAGAGACCCAGTACTTC. This gives the protein CASSLSQGLGETQYF.

The V gene is TRBV30, the J gene TRBJ2-3; 9 nucleotides align to TRBD1. The germline CDR1 and CDR2 sequences are GTSNPN and SVGIG (reference sequence). Trimming removed 3 bases from V and 8 bases from J; junction bases left unmatched: 12. The CDR3 contains 15 residues. CDR3 amino acids: CAWRSGDRVGSTQYF. DNA for the CDR3: TGTGCCTGGAGGTCCGGGGACAGGGTTGGGAGTACGCAGTATTTT.

Of note for this clone: A far larger clone is only one base removed, so a read error is likely. Distinct nucleotide sequences in the sample also encode this CDR3. The chain joins TRBV29-1 to TRBJ2-7; D may be TRBD2 (5 bases). Per germline, CDR1 SQVTM and CDR2 ANQGSEA. The CDR3 loop spans 13 amino acids. The V end lost 3 bases, the J end lost 0 bases, and 9 bases lay between the germline ends. CDR3 in amino acids: CSVEGDYSYEQYF. CDR3 DNA: TGCAGCGTTGAGGGAGACTACTCCTACGAGCAGTACTTC.

Only a few counts were recorded for this clone. J is TRBJ2-1 and V is TRBV28, with D possibly called TRBD1 or TRBD2 (5 bases each). Germline V gene lookup returns CDR1 MDHEN and CDR2 SYDVKM. The V and J ends lost 6 bases and 4 bases respectively, with 7 bases between them. The CDR3 is made up of 12 amino acids. CDR3 amino acids: CASRGPYNEQFF. The CDR3 bases are TGTGCCAGCAGGGGACCTTACAATGAGCAGTTCTTC.

This chain connects TRBV5-4 to TRBJ1-4; D not certain. Germline CDR1 SGHNT, CDR2 YYREEE (reference sequence). Trimming left V 0 bases short and J 0 bases short, with 6 bases between. This CDR3 spans 15 amino acids. The chain's CDR3 is CASSLDPATNEKLFF. In DNA form, the CDR3 reads TGTGCCAGCAGCTTGGATCCAGCAACTAATGAAAAACTGTTTTTT.

This clone was seen once. CDR3 protein: CASSLRGLAGEGTGELFF. DNA of the CDR3: TGCGCCAGCAGCTTGAGGGGACTAGCGGGAGAGGGAACCGGGGAGCTGTTTTTT. V gene TRBV5-1 combines with J gene TRBJ2-2, with 14 bases fitting TRBD2. The length of the CDR3 is 18 residues. V gave up 1 base and J gave up 5 bases; unmatched junction bases: 7. Germline assignment: CDR1 SGHRS and CDR2 YFSETQ.